This passage covers 16 T cell receptor beta chains from one sample sequenced in a study of blood T cell repertoires in COVID-19. Assay: immunoSEQ multiplex PCR; the TCRdb copy retains only in-frame clones and omits some. Here the sample spans hundreds of thousands of clones, 75% to 90% being singletons. Sequenced input: peripheral blood. The receptor source for this set is a young woman with acute or convalescent COVID-19.

The CDR3 loop reads CASSLQGLNQPQHF. For the CDR3, the DNA is TGTGCCAGCAGTTTACAGGGTCTCAATCAGCCCCAGCATTTT. J is TRBJ1-5 and V is TRBV28; maybe TRBD1 (5 bases). V was pared by 2 bases and J by 3 bases, with 8 bases between. The CDR3 contains 14 residues. Germline V gene lookup returns CDR1 MDHEN and CDR2 SYDVKM.

This sequence joins TRBV2 and TRBJ1-1, with D possibly TRBD1 on 6 matching bases. The V and J ends lost 3 bases and 9 bases respectively, with 17 bases between them. This CDR3 region has 14 residues. CDR1 and CDR2 (germline): SNHLY, FYNNEI. The CDR3 sequence: CASSDGGAPGQAFF. As DNA, the CDR3 is TGTGCCAGCAGTGATGGGGGGGCGCCGGGACAAGCTTTCTTT. The full variable domain, completed using reference TRBV2 and TRBJ1-1, is EPEVTQTPSHQVTQMGQEVILRCVPISNHLYFYWYRQILGQKVEFLVSFYNNEISEKSEIFDDQFSVERPDGSNFTLKIRSTKLEDSAMYFCASSDGGAPGQAFFGQGTRLTVV.

The V and J genes are TRBV7-9 and TRBJ2-7; possible D gene TRBD1, 6 bases. V was clipped by 5 bases and J by 5 bases, with 16 bases between them. This CDR3 comprises 14 residues. CDR1 is SEHNR, CDR2 FQNEAQ, per germline (reference sequence). CDR3 sequence reads: CASSPYGTNDEQYF. The CDR3 nucleotides read TGTGCCAGCAGCCCTTACGGGACAAACGACGAGCAGTACTTC.

The J gene is TRBJ2-7, the V gene TRBV6-6; the match to TRBD2 covers 7 bases. V lost 0 bases to trimming and J lost 3 bases; unmatched junction nucleotides: 5. This CDR3 contains 15 residues. In germline, CDR1 is MNHNY, CDR2 SVGAGI (reference sequence). The CDR3 DNA follows: TGTGCCAGCAGTTACTCCGCGGGGGTATACTACGAGCAGTACTTC. Translation gives CASSYSAGVYYEQYF.

The CDR3 loop is CASSYLQTGGRTEAFF. In nucleotides, the CDR3 is TGTGCCAGCAGTTACCTCCAGACAGGGGGCAGAACTGAAGCTTTCTTT. The chain has TRBV6-6 and TRBJ1-1; 10 positions agree with TRBD1. Germline CDR1 is MNHNY and CDR2 is SVGAGI (reference sequence). J lost 5 bases, V lost 2 bases, and 8 bases had no gene match. CDR3 length: 16 amino acids.

The CDR3 DNA is TGCAGCGCCCGAACAGGGACCACCGGGGAGCTGTTTTTT. Amino acids: CSARTGTTGELFF. This rearrangement joins TRBV29-1 to TRBJ2-2; D may be TRBD1 (6 bases). With 7 bases removed from V and 4 bases from J, the gap between germline ends came to 13 bases. Germline V gene sequence: CDR1 SQVTM, CDR2 ANQGSEA. This CDR3 comprises 13 residues.

The chain links TRBV30 to TRBJ1-5; D is perhaps TRBD1 (5 bases). With 0 bases removed from V and 1 base from J, the gap between germline ends came to 13 bases. The CDR3 has 16 amino acids. From germline, CDR1 is GTSNPN and CDR2 SVGIG (reference sequence). The CDR3 here is CAWSVGRPGSNQPQHF. The CDR3 DNA reads TGTGCCTGGAGTGTAGGTCGTCCAGGGAGCAATCAGCCCCAGCATTTT.

The rearrangement joins TRBV7-9 to TRBJ2-1; 13 positions match TRBD2. CDR1 is SEHNR, CDR2 FQNEAQ, per germline (reference sequence). The ends lost 5 bases at V and 12 bases at J; junction bases unmatched: 7. The CDR3 has 14 residues. The CDR3 region is CASSGLAGAVGQFF. CDR3 nucleotides: TGTGCCAGCAGCGGACTAGCGGGGGCCGTAGGGCAGTTCTTC.

The chain has TRBV7-6 and TRBJ2-7; D possibly corresponds to TRBD1 (6 bases). V was trimmed by 1 base and J by 0 bases, leaving 7 bases between them. In germline, CDR1 is SGHVS, CDR2 FNYEAQ. This CDR3 region has 14 residues. CDR3 protein: CASSLGGHSYEQYF. The CDR3 nucleotides read TGTGCCAGCAGCTTAGGGGGGCACTCCTACGAGCAGTACTTC.

V usage is TRBV19 and J usage is TRBJ1-5; 7 bases match TRBD1. CDR3 length: 14 residues. Germline CDR1 is LNHDA and CDR2 is SQIVND (reference sequence). V was clipped by 6 bases and J by 3 bases; unmatched bases: 5. The CDR3 spells CASRRTGLNQPQHF. CDR3 nucleotides: TGTGCCAGTAGGAGGACAGGCCTCAATCAGCCCCAGCATTTT.

This chain joins TRBV21-1 and TRBJ2-1; the table calls TRBD1, which could not be checked here. TRBV21-1 is a pseudogene. CDR3 size: 15 residues. In DNA, the CDR3 is TGTGCCAGCACCTCCCGGGACAGGGTCCTCCATGAGCAGTTCTTC. This gives the protein CASTSRDRVLHEQFF.

The rearrangement links TRBV7-8 to TRBJ1-2; no reliable D call. V lost 5 bases to trimming and J lost 4 bases, with 14 bases between them. The CDR3 extends over 14 amino acids. The V gene's germline CDR1 is SGHVS and CDR2 FQNEAQ. The DNA of the CDR3 is TGTGCCAGCAGCCGAGTTTCGGGTCCCTATGGCTACACCTTC. Its translation is CASSRVSGPYGYTF.

The chain has TRBV6-5 and TRBJ1-2, with TRBD1 as a possible D gene (6 bases). V dropped 2 bases and J dropped 4 bases, with 17 bases sitting between them. Germline-derived CDR1 and CDR2 are MNHEY and SVGAGI. The length of the CDR3 is 16 residues. This CDR3 reads CASSYTGQPRGYGYTF. For the CDR3, the DNA is TGTGCCAGCAGTTACACCGGACAGCCTAGGGGCTATGGCTACACCTTC.

The CDR3 spells CASSVGPGAEEQYF. The CDR3 region has the DNA TGTGCCAGCAGCGTAGGTCCAGGGGCAGAAGAGCAGTACTTC. The chain joins TRBV9 to TRBJ2-7; tentatively, D is TRBD1 (6 bases). The CDR3 is 14 residues long. The germline V gene encodes CDR1 SGDLS and CDR2 YYNGEE. Trimming cost V 0 bases and J 7 bases, with 14 bases left between them.

This clone was detected a few times. The chain links TRBV5-6 to TRBJ1-2, with a weak D call TRBD1 (5 bases). This CDR3 spans 14 amino acids. CDR1 and CDR2 (germline): SGHDT, YYEEEE. The V gene lost 3 bases and the J gene lost 3 bases, with 12 bases spanning the gap. This chain's CDR3 is CASSSRGRDYGYTF. The CDR3 nucleotides read TGTGCCAGCAGCTCGCGGGGACGAGACTATGGCTACACCTTC.

The gene calls are TRBV7-2 and TRBJ1-1, with TRBD1 as a possible D gene (6 bases). The CDR3 consists of 14 residues. V lost 3 bases, J lost 1 base, and 9 bases lay in between. The V gene's germline CDR1 is SGHTA and CDR2 FQGNSA. CDR3 sequence (DNA): TGTGCCAGCAGCTTCGGACAGCCGAACACTGAAGCTTTCTTT. It codes for CASSFGQPNTEAFF.